This T cell receptor (beta chain) was profiled in a study of shared T cell receptors in the human thymus. Assay used: immunoSEQ multiplex PCR; TCRdb lists only in-frame clones, some missing. The profile shows about 660,000 clones, around 89% of them singletons. This CDR3 spans 16 amino acids. The trim removed 0 bases at V and 3 bases at J, leaving 6 bases unmatched. The germline V gene encodes CDR1 SGDLS and CDR2 YYNGEE. The same sample was also used in a study of human thymus T cells.

V is TRBV9 and J is TRBJ1-1; 9 nucleotides match TRBD1. Material: thymocytes. The receptor was isolated from a boy younger than two with a congenital heart defect. CDR3 sequence reads: CASSVARDREDTEAFF. The CDR3, as DNA: TGTGCCAGCAGCGTAGCACGGGACAGGGAAGACACTGAAGCTTTCTTT. The full variable domain, with the rest looked up from reference TRBV9 and TRBJ1-1, is DSGVTQTPKHLITATGQRVTLRCSPRSGDLSVYWYQQSLDQGLQFLIQYYNGEERAKGNILERFSAQQFPDLHSELNLSSLELGDSALYFCASSVARDREDTEAFFGQGTRLTVV.